This T cell receptor (beta chain) was retrieved from a study of PD-L1 blockade in urothelial cancer. Sequencing used immunoSEQ multiplex PCR; TCRdb keeps in-frame clones, though not all of them. The sample includes 55,000 to 70,000 clones, 86% seen only once; the top ten take less than 3.5%. In germline, CDR1 is SGHTA, CDR2 FQGNSA. V was shortened by 2 bases and J by 3 bases, with 10 bases between the two germline ends. This CDR3 has 15 amino acids. The chain links TRBV7-2 to TRBJ2-2; possible D gene TRBD1, 6 bases. This clonotype was obtained from a man aged 45-65 years with urothelial cancer. Sequenced here: PBMCs, sampled around atezolizumab (anti-PD-L1) treatment. The CDR3 is CASSLMGADTGELFF. The CDR3 DNA reads as TGTGCCAGCAGCTTAATGGGGGCCGACACCGGGGAGCTGTTTTTT.